These 13 T cell receptor beta chains originate from one sample sequenced in a study of T cell responses to AZD1222 COVID-19 vaccine. Repertoires were generated with immunoSEQ multiplex PCR, while TCRdb's copy carries only in-frame clones and drops some. Seen here are 60,000 to 100,000 clones, roughly nine tenths observed once, and the top ten hold over 20%. Sequences were derived from peripheral blood, sampled on day 0 of AZD1222 vaccination. The receptors derive from an adult in good health.

J is TRBJ1-1 and V is TRBV6-6; TRBD1 might be the D (5 bases). CDR1 MNHNY and CDR2 SVGAGI come from the germline V gene (reference sequence). Trimming left V 7 bases short and J 5 bases short, with 11 bases between. The CDR3 is 12 residues long. CDR3 in amino acids: CASMSGGTEAFF. For the CDR3, the DNA is TGTGCCAGCATGTCCGGGGGTACTGAAGCTTTCTTT.

This chain joins TRBV18 and TRBJ2-5, with 8 bases aligning to TRBD1. The J segment lost 4 bases and the V segment lost 3 bases, leaving 7 bases of the junction unmatched. The CDR3 spans 15 residues. CDR1 is KGHSH, CDR2 LQKENI, per germline. The CDR3 DNA reads as TGTGCCAGCTCACCCCCTGGGACAGGAGGAGAGACCCAGTACTTC. Translated: CASSPPGTGGETQYF.

This rearrangement joins TRBV4-2 to TRBJ2-5; 8 bases line up with TRBD2. CDR1 and CDR2 (germline): LGHNA, YNFKEQ. The CDR3 spans 13 residues. With V trimmed by 4 bases and J by 4 bases, 2 bases remained unmatched. The CDR3: CASSLGLAETQYF. The CDR3 DNA follows: TGTGCCAGCAGCCTAGGACTAGCAGAGACCCAGTACTTC.

The rearrangement links TRBV29-1 to TRBJ2-6, with D perhaps TRBD1 or TRBD2 (5 bases each). Germline lookup yields CDR1 SQVTM and CDR2 ANQGSEA. The CDR3 spans 14 residues. With 3 bases removed from V and 4 bases from J, the gap between germline ends came to 10 bases. Written as DNA, the CDR3 is TGCAGCGTTGACGAGGGGACCGGGGCCAACGTCCTGACTTTC. Its protein is CSVDEGTGANVLTF.

The chain uses TRBV7-3 and TRBJ2-2; 9 bases agree with TRBD2. With 5 bases clipped from V and 4 bases from J, the junction kept 8 bases outside the gene matches. This CDR3 spans 16 amino acids. The germline V gene encodes CDR1 SGHTA and CDR2 FQGTGA. CDR3 residues: CASSPKTSGRTGELFF. The CDR3 DNA follows: TGTGCCAGCAGCCCCAAGACTAGCGGACGCACCGGGGAGCTGTTTTTT.

V and J are TRBV9 and TRBJ1-2; a weak D match, TRBD1 (6 bases). V dropped 0 bases and J dropped 4 bases, with 16 bases sitting between them. This CDR3 contains 16 residues. Germline-derived CDR1 and CDR2 are SGDLS and YYNGEE. The CDR3 DNA is TGTGCCAGCAGCGTAGGGGGATTACAGGGTAGCTATGGCTACACCTTC. Residues: CASSVGGLQGSYGYTF.

The chain recombines TRBV4-3 with TRBJ2-3, with TRBD2 identical over 7 bases. CDR3 length equals 17 residues. Trimming cost V 0 bases and J 8 bases; bases outside gene matches: 14. In germline, CDR1 is LGHNA, CDR2 YSLEER. The CDR3 nucleotides are TGCGCCAGCAGCCAAGATTGGAGAGGGAGGGCCCGGGGTACGCAGTATTTT. Protein: CASSQDWRGRARGTQYF.

This clone is medium-sized in the sample. V usage is TRBV3-1 (or the pseudogene TRBV3-2) and J usage is TRBJ1-4; D uncertain. Trimming took 2 bases from V and 7 from J, leaving 11 bases between them. Germline V gene sequence: CDR1 LGHDT, CDR2 YNNKEL (reference sequence). The CDR3 totals 14 residues. The DNA of the CDR3 is TGTGCCAGCAGCCAACTCCCTGGAGGTGAAAAACTGTTTTTT. This codes for CASSQLPGGEKLFF.

For the CDR3, the DNA is TGTGCCAGCAGCTCCTGGGGGCGGGCCACCGGGGAGCTGTTTTTT. Translating it yields CASSSWGRATGELFF. This sequence joins TRBV3-1 (or the pseudogene TRBV3-2) and TRBJ2-2; the D gene is possibly TRBD1 (6 bases). Germline CDR1 is LGHDT and CDR2 is YNNKEL (reference sequence). V lost 5 bases and J 4 bases, leaving 14 bases between the germline ends. The CDR3 spans 15 residues.

The chain uses TRBV5-1 and TRBJ1-1, with D perhaps matching TRBD1 (5 bases). Per germline, CDR1 SGHRS and CDR2 YFSETQ. This CDR3 is 17 amino acids long. Between the trimmed V and J ends, which lost 5 bases and 1 base, there was a span of 21 bases. The CDR3 sequence is CASSKGPANRGNTEAFF. For the CDR3, the DNA is TGCGCCAGCAGTAAGGGGCCCGCGAACCGAGGGAACACTGAAGCTTTCTTT.

The V call is TRBV7-2, the J call TRBJ2-7; D perhaps matches TRBD2 (6 bases). Between the trimmed V and J ends, which lost 6 bases and 6 bases, there was a span of 21 bases. Germline loops: CDR1 SGHTA, CDR2 FQGNSA. This CDR3 comprises 15 residues. The DNA for the CDR3 is TGTGCCAGCAGGCCTCCGGGACTCTCTCACAGCGAGCAGTACTTC. The encoded protein is CASRPPGLSHSEQYF.

CDR3 in DNA: TGTGCCAGCAGTAGAGATTGGGACAGTGAAGCTTTCTTT. Translation gives CASSRDWDSEAFF. This chain joins TRBV6-5 and TRBJ1-1; 7 bases fit TRBD1. Trimming cost V 5 bases and J 7 bases; bases outside gene matches: 7. This CDR3 has 13 amino acids. Germline lookup yields CDR1 MNHEY and CDR2 SVGAGI.

The chain is built from TRBV28 and TRBJ1-1; 7 positions match TRBD1. This CDR3 contains 12 residues. The germline V gene encodes CDR1 MDHEN and CDR2 SYDVKM. V gave up 5 bases and J gave up 6 bases; unmatched junction bases: 3. The CDR3 spells CASSRQGPEAFF. CDR3 DNA sequence: TGTGCCAGCAGTCGACAGGGTCCTGAAGCTTTCTTT.